This T cell receptor (beta chain) emerged from a study of cytomegalovirus exposure and HLA in healthy donors. Overall study: An earlier analysis identified more than 90 million unique TCR beta sequences in approximately 190 million T cells.

Study-wide points: The likely explanation for a cluster of highly shared sequence variants was sequencing artifact. TCR beta chain V- and J-gene trimming was linked, in a later analysis, to a missense variant in DCLRE1C.

This clone was picked up a small number of times. Its antigen remains unknown. From germline, CDR1 is SNHLY and CDR2 FYNNEI. The V segment lost 7 bases and the J segment 6 bases; nucleotides outside the gene matches: 12. The CDR3 is made up of 15 amino acids. With 60 Vbeta and 13 Jbeta primers, the PCR was carried out. TCRdb keeps only in-frame clones here, not all; method: immunoSEQ multiplex PCR. Of 200,000 to 250,000 clones listed, roughly 80% were seen once; the top ten hold approximately 2.5%. This receptor was taken from a woman aged 40 to 50 in good health and CMV-seronegative. This chain links TRBV2 with TRBJ2-1, with 7 bases matching TRBD1. Sequencing was done on a sample of PBMCs. CDR3 in DNA: TGTGCCAGCAAGGGGCAGACAGGGACCCGCAATGAGCAGTTCTTC. Translation gives CASKGQTGTRNEQFF.